This TCR beta chain was documented in a study of beta chain features in type 1 diabetes. Study-level findings and limits: Reduced insertions and increased deletions marked VDJ junctions in type 1 diabetes patients.

The sequenced template was cDNA made from the entire isolated RNA. Naive, central memory and regulatory T cell samples averaged roughly 3.4 million immunoSEQ reads each. Clones were sequenced by immunoSEQ multiplex PCR, and TCRdb holds only the in-frame ones, with some missing. The sample includes about 220,000 clones, roughly a tenth of them seen just once. Germline trimming cut 4 bases from V and 1 base from J; bases unmatched to any gene: 13. The CDR3 is 17 residues long. Germline V gives CDR1 SQVTM, CDR2 ANQGSEA. This clone was detected a few times. Its antigen is unknown. This clonotype originated in a young man in good health. The sequencing sample was made of central memory CD4+ T cells from blood. This chain links TRBV29-1 with TRBJ2-5; 9 bases align to TRBD2. The CDR3 DNA follows: TGCAGCGTTGGAGGGCTAGCGGGAAACGCGATCCAAGAGACCCAGTACTTC. This sequence encodes CSVGGLAGNAIQETQYF. The full variable domain, in which reference TRBV29-1 and TRBJ2-5 provide the parts outside the CDR3, is SAVISQKPSRDICQRGTSLTIQCQVDSQVTMMFWYRQQPGQSLTLIATANQGSEATYESGFVIDKFPISRPNLTFSTLTVSNMSPEDSSIYLCSVGGLAGNAIQETQYFGPGTRLLVL.